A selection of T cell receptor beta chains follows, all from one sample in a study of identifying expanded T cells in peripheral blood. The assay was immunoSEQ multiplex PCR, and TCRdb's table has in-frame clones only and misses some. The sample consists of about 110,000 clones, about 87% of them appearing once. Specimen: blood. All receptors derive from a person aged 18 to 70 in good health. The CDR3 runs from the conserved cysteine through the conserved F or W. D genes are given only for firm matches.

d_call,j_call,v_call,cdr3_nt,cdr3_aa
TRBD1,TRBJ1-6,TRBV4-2,TGTGCCAGTAGCCAAGAACAGGGGTGGAATTCACCCCTCCACTTT,CASSQEQGWNSPLHF
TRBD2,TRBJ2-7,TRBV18,TGTGCCAGCCCACCACTTGGACTAGCGGGAGCAAGCGAGCAGTACTTC,CASPPLGLAGASEQYF
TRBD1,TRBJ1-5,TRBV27,TGTGCCAGCAGTTCAATGCCTTTTGGGACAGATAATCAGCCCCAGCATTTT,CASSSMPFGTDNQPQHF
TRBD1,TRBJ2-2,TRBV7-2,TGTGCCAGCAGAGTCCCCGGGACAGGAAACACCGGGGAGCTGTTTTTT,CASRVPGTGNTGELFF
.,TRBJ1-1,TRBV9,TGTGCCAGCAGCGTGGGTGCGGGGGAAGCTTTCTTT,CASSVGAGEAFF
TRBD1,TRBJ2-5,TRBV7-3,TGTGCCAGCAGCCCGGACAGGTCGCAAGAGACCCAGTACTTC,CASSPDRSQETQYF
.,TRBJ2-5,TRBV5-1,TGCGCCAGCAGCTTGGTGGGGGGCGCTGAGACCCAGTACTTC,CASSLVGGAETQYF
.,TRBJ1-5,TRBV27,TGTGCCAGCAGTGATGGGGGGCAGGGTCAGCCCCAGCATTTT,CASSDGGQGQPQHF
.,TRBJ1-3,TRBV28,TGTGCCAGCAGTCTCCCTCCTCCGGTCGGCGGAAACACCATATATTTT,CASSLPPPVGGNTIYF
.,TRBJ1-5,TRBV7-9,TGTGCCAGCAGCTTAGGTCCCAATCAGCCCCAGCATTTT,CASSLGPNQPQHF
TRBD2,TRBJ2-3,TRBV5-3,TGTGCCAGAAGCGAAACCGGGACTAGCTGTGCGGAGGGCACAGATACGCAGTATTTT,CARSETGTSCAEGTDTQYF